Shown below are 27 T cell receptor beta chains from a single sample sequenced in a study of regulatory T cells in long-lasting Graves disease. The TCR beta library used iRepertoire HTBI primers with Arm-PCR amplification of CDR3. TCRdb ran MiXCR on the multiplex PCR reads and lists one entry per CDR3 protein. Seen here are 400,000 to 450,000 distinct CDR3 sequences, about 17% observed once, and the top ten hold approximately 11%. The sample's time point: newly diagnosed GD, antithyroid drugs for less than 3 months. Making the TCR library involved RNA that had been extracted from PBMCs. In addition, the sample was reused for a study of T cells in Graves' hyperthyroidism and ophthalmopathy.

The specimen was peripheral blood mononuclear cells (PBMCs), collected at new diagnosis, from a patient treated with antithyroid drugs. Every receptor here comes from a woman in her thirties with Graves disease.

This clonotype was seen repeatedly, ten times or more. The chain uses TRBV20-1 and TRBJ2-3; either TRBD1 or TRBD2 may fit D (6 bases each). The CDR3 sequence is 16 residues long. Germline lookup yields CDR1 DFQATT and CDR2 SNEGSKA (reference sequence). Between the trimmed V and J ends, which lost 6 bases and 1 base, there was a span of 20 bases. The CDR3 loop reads CSAPLQGWGGTDTQYF. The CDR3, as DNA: TGCAGTGCCCCTCTACAGGGTTGGGGGGGCACAGATACGCAGTATTTT.

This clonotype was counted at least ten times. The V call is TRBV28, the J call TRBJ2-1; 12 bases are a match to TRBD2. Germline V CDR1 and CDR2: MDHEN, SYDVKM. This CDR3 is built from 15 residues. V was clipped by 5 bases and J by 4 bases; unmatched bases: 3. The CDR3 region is CASSNLAGGYNEQFF. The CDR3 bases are TGTGCCAGCAGTAATCTAGCGGGAGGGTACAATGAGCAGTTCTTC.

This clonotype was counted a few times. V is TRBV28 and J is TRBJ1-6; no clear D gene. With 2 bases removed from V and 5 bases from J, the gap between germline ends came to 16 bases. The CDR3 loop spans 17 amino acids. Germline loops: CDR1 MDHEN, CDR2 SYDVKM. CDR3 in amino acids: CASSLTSWTEDNSPLHF. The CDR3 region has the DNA TGTGCCAGCAGTTTAACATCTTGGACGGAGGATAATTCACCCCTCCACTTT.

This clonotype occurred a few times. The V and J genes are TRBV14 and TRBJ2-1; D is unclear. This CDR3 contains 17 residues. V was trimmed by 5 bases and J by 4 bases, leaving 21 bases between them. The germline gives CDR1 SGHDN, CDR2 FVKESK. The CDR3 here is CASSSIFDRAPYNEQFF. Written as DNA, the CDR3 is TGTGCCAGCAGCTCGATATTTGACCGGGCGCCATACAATGAGCAGTTCTTC.

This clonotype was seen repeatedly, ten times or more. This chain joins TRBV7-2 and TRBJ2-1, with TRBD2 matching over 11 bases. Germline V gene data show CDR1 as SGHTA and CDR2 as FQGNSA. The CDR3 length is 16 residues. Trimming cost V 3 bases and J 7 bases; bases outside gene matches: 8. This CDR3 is CASSLSLAGVLNEQFF. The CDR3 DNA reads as TGTGCCAGCAGCTTGTCACTAGCGGGAGTTTTAAATGAGCAGTTCTTC.

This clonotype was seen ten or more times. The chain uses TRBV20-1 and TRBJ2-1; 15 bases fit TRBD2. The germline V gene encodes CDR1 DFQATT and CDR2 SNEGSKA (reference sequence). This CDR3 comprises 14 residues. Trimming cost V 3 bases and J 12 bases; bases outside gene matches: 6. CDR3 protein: CSASWTSGRGTQFF. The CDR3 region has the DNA TGCAGTGCTAGCTGGACTAGCGGGAGGGGTACGCAGTTCTTC.

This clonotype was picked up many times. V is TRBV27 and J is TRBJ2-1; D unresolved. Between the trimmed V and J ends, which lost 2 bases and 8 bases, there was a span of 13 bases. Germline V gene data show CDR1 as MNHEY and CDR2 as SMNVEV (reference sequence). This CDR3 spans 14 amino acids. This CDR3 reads CASSLNGLGYEQFF. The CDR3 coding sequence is TGTGCCAGCAGTTTAAATGGTTTGGGATATGAGCAGTTCTTC.

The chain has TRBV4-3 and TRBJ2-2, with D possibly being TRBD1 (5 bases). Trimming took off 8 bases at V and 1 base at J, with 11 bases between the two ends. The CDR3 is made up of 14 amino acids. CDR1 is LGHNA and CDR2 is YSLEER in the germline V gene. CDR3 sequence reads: CASQETGNTGELFF. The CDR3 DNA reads TGCGCCAGCCAAGAAACAGGGAACACCGGGGAGCTGTTTTTT.

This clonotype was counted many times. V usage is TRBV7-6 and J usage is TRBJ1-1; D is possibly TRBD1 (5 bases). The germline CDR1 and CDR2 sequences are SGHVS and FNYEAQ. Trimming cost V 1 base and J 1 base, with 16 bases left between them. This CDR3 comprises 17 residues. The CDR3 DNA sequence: TGTGCCAGCAGCTTAGTACCCCCGGGACTCCGGAACACTGAAGCTTTCTTT. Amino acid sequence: CASSLVPPGLRNTEAFF.

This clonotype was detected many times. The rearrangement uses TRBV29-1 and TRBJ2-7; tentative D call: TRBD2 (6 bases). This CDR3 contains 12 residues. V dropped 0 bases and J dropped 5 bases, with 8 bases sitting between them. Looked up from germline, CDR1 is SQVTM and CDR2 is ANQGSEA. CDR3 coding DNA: TGCAGCGTTGAAGACGCGGGGAACGAGCAGTACTTC. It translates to CSVEDAGNEQYF.

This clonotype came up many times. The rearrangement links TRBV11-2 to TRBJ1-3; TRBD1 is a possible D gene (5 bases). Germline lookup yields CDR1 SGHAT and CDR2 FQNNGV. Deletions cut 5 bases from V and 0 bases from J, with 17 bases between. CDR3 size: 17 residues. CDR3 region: CASSRAQGISSGNTIYF. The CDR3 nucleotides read TGTGCCAGCAGCCGTGCCCAGGGAATCTCCTCTGGAAACACCATATATTTT.

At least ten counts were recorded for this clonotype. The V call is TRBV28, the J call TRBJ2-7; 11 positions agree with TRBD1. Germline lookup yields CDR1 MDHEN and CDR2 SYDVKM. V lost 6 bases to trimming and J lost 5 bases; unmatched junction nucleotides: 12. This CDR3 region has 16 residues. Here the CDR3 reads CASRGNRDRGYDEQYF. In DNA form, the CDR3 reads TGTGCCAGCAGAGGGAATCGGGACAGGGGGTACGACGAGCAGTACTTC.

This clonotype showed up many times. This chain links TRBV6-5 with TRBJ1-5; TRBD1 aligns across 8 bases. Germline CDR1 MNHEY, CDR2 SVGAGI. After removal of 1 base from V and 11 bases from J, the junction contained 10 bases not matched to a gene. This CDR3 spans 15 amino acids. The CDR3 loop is CASSYYRGGPVAQHF. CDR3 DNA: TGTGCCAGCAGTTACTACAGGGGGGGACCAGTGGCCCAGCATTTT.

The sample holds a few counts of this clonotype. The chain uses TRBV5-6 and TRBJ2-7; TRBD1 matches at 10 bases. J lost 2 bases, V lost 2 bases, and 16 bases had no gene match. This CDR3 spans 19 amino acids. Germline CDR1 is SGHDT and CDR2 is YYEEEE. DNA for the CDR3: TGTGCCAGCAGCTTCCCCTCCCGGGACAGGGGCCTTGGCACCTACGAGCAGTACTTC. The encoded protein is CASSFPSRDRGLGTYEQYF.

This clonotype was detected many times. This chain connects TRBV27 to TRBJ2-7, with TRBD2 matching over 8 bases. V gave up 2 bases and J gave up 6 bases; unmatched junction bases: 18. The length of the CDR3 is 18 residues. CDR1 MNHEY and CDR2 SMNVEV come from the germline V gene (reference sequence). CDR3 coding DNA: TGTGCCAGCAGTTTACGACTAGCGCCCCACGGTAGGAGCTCCGAGCAGTACTTC. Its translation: CASSLRLAPHGRSSEQYF.

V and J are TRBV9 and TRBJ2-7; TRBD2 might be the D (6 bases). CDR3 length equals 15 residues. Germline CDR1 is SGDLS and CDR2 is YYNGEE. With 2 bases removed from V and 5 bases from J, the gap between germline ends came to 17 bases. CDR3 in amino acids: CASSVSGDSSDEQYF. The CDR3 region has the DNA TGTGCCAGCAGCGTGAGTGGGGACTCCTCGGACGAGCAGTACTTC. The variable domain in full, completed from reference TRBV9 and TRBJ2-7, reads DSGVTQTPKHLITATGQRVTLRCSPRSGDLSVYWYQQSLDQGLQFLIQYYNGEERAKGNILERFSAQQFPDLHSELNLSSLELGDSALYFCASSVSGDSSDEQYFGPGTRLTVT.

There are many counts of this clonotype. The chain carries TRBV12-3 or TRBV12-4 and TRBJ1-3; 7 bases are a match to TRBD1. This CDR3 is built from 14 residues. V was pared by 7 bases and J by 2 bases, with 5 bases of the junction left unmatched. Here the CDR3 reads CASTEGTAGNTIYF. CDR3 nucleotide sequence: TGTGCCAGCACGGAAGGGACAGCTGGAAACACCATATATTTT.

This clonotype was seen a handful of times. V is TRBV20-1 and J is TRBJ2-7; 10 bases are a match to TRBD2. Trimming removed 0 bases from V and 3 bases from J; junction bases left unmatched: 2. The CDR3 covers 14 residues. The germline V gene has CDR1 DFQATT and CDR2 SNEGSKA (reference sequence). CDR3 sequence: CSARELAGIYEQYF. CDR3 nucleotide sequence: TGCAGTGCTAGAGAACTAGCGGGGATCTACGAGCAGTACTTC.

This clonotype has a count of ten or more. The CDR3 here is CASRDRVGSPEAFF. CDR3 nucleotide sequence: TGTGCCAGCAGAGACAGGGTCGGGTCCCCTGAAGCTTTCTTT. V is TRBV7-9 and J is TRBJ1-1; 7 bases map to TRBD1. There are 14 residues in the CDR3. The J segment lost 6 bases and the V segment lost 6 bases, leaving 10 bases of the junction unmatched. Germline V gene data show CDR1 as SEHNR and CDR2 as FQNEAQ (reference sequence).

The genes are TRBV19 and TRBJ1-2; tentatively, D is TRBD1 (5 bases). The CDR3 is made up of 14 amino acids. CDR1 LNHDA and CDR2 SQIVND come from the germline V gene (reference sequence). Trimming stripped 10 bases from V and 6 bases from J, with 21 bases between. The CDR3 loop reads CATKRGTTGDGYTF. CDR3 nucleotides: TGTGCCACTAAACGGGGAACCACGGGGGATGGCTACACCTTC.

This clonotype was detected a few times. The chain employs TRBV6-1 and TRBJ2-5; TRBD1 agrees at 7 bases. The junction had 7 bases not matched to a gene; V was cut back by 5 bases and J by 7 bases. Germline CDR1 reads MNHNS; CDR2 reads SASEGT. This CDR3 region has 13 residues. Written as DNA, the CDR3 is TGTGCCAGCAGTAACAGGGGAATAGGGACCCAGTACTTC. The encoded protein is CASSNRGIGTQYF.

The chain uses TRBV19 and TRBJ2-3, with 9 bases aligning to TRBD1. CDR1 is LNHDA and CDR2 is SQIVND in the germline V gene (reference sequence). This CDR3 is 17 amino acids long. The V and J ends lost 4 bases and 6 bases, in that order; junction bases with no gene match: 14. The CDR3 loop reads CASSTLGGTGREDTQYF. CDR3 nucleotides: TGTGCCAGTAGTACCTTGGGAGGGACAGGGCGAGAGGATACGCAGTATTTT.

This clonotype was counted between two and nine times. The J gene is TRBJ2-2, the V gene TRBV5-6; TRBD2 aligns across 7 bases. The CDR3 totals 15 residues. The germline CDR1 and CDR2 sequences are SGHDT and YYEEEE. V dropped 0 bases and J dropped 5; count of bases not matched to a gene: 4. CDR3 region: CASSLETSSTGELFF. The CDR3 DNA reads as TGTGCCAGCAGCTTGGAGACTAGCAGTACCGGGGAGCTGTTTTTT.

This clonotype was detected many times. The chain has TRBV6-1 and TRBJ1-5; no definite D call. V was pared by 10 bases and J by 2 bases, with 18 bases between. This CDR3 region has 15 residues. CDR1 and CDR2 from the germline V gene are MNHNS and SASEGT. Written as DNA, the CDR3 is TGTGCCACCATACGTGCGACGGGAGGCAATCAGCCCCAGCATTTT. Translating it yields CATIRATGGNQPQHF.

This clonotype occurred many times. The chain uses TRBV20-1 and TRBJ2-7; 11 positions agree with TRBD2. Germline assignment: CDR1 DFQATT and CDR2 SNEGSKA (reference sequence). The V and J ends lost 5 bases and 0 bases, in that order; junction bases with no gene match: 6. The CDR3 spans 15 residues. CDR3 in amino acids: CSARYTSGSSYEQYF. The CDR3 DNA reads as TGCAGTGCTCGATATACTAGCGGGAGCTCCTACGAGCAGTACTTC.

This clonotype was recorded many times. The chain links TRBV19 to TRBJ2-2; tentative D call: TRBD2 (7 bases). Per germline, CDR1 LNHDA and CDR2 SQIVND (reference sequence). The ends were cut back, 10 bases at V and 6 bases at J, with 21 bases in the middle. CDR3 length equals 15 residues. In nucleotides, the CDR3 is TGTGCCACCGCGCGACTTGCGGGGGCGTCCGGGGAGCTGTTTTTT. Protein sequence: CATARLAGASGELFF.

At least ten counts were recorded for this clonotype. The CDR3 spells CASSLAASNTEAFF. CDR3 bases: TGCGCCAGCAGCTTGGCGGCCTCGAACACTGAAGCTTTCTTT. The chain recombines TRBV5-1 with TRBJ1-1; D is uncertain. This CDR3 has 14 amino acids. V was clipped by 0 bases and J by 1 base, with 7 bases between them. From germline, CDR1 is SGHRS and CDR2 YFSETQ.